One sample yielded the 4 T cell receptor beta chains listed below, sequenced in a study of T cells after yellow fever vaccination. TCRdb redid the calling of the 5' RACE reads with MiXCR, one entry per CDR3 protein. The top ten clones hold 17% of a sample with approximately 580,000 distinct CDR3 sequences, 17% of them seen once. Sample: PBMCs, taken 5 days after the first yellow fever vaccination. Receptor source: a man aged 18 to 29 who received the YFV17D yellow fever vaccine.

This clonotype was detected a few times. This chain connects TRBV7-8 to TRBJ1-5; weak D call: TRBD1 (6 bases). CDR3 size: 15 residues. CDR1 is SGHVS, CDR2 FQNEAQ, per germline. Trimming took off 5 bases at V and 0 bases at J, with 11 bases between the two ends. The CDR3 bases are TGTGCCAGCAGCCGCGGACAGTATAGCAATCAGCCCCAGCATTTT. It is translated as CASSRGQYSNQPQHF.

The rearrangement joins TRBV5-1 to TRBJ2-1, with 8 bases aligning to TRBD2. V trimming: 0 bases; J trimming: 5 bases; junction bases outside the gene matches: 7. The CDR3 has 16 residues. The germline gives CDR1 SGHRS, CDR2 YFSETQ. The CDR3 here is CASSLDLSGGHNEQFF. CDR3 DNA: TGCGCCAGCAGCTTGGATCTAAGCGGGGGACACAATGAGCAGTTCTTC.

This clonotype was seen repeatedly, ten times or more. This CDR3 reads CASSLSRGYNEQFF. The DNA of the CDR3 is TGCGCCAGCAGCTTGAGCCGGGGTTACAATGAGCAGTTCTTC. The chain recombines TRBV5-1 with TRBJ2-1; perhaps TRBD2 as D (5 bases). This CDR3 is 14 amino acids long. V was cut by 1 base and J by 4 bases, with 9 bases left in between. The V gene's germline CDR1 is SGHRS and CDR2 YFSETQ.

The genes are TRBV6-1 and TRBJ1-5; D remains ambiguous. Trimming took 2 bases from V and 4 from J, leaving 3 bases between them. Germline values: CDR1 MNHNS, CDR2 SASEGT. The CDR3 has 12 amino acids. CDR3 protein: CASSERNQPQHF. The CDR3 DNA is TGTGCCAGCAGTGAAAGGAATCAGCCCCAGCATTTT.